Below, 26 T cell receptor beta chains from the same sample are listed, as sequenced in a study of T-cell memory formation after mild COVID-19. Each CDR3 protein gets one entry after TCRdb re-called the 5' RACE reads with MiXCR. Here the sample spans 150,000 or so distinct CDR3 sequences, roughly 15% being singletons. The sample taken for sequencing was PBMCs or a T cell subset sorted from them (not recorded which). The receptors originated from an adult woman who had mild COVID-19 (a few samples of this study predate the infection). Cell type and time point are not known.

This rearrangement joins TRBV18 to TRBJ2-3, with no clear D. Per the germline V gene, CDR1 is KGHSH and CDR2 is LQKENI. V lost 0 bases and J 4 bases, leaving 8 bases between the germline ends. The CDR3 runs 14 residues. CDR3 DNA sequence: TGTGCCAGCTCACCACCGGGGATGGCAGATACGCAGTATTTT. This gives the protein CASSPPGMADTQYF.

CDR3 in amino acids: CASSVGVAGNRGEQYF. In nucleotides, the CDR3 is TGTGCCAGCAGCGTAGGAGTAGCGGGTAATCGAGGCGAGCAGTACTTC. This chain connects TRBV9 to TRBJ2-7, with TRBD2 matching 7 bases. The CDR3 length is 16 residues. The germline gives CDR1 SGDLS, CDR2 YYNGEE. The ends lost 0 bases at V and 6 bases at J; junction bases unmatched: 12.

This clonotype came up many times. The chain is built from TRBV7-2 and TRBJ2-3; D not resolved. CDR3 size: 13 residues. Germline V CDR1 and CDR2: SGHTA, FQGNSA. Trimming pared 6 bases from V and 1 base from J, leaving 8 bases between. The CDR3: CASSPSRTDTQYF. CDR3 bases: TGTGCCAGCAGTCCATCTCGCACAGATACGCAGTATTTT.

This clonotype was recorded a few times. The gene calls are TRBV2 and TRBJ2-3, with D possibly being TRBD2 (6 bases). The CDR3 length is 15 residues. Germline CDR1 SNHLY, CDR2 FYNNEI. The V end lost 3 bases, the J end lost 4 bases, and 14 bases lay between the germline ends. The CDR3 is CASSEGTGPPDTQYF. CDR3 sequence (DNA): TGTGCCAGCAGTGAGGGGACTGGCCCACCAGATACGCAGTATTTT.

This clonotype has ten or more counts. The chain is built from TRBV5-1 and TRBJ2-7, with 9 bases identical to TRBD1. Trimming at V came to 4 bases and at J to 7 bases, leaving 12 bases not matched to a gene. CDR1 is SGHRS and CDR2 is YFSETQ in the germline V gene. The CDR3 has 15 residues. The CDR3 reads CASSLSGTGRSEQYF. Written as DNA, the CDR3 is TGCGCCAGCAGCCTCTCCGGGACAGGGAGGTCGGAGCAGTACTTC.

There are a few counts of this clonotype. V gene TRBV4-3 combines with J gene TRBJ2-1, with 11 bases lining up with TRBD2. This CDR3 is built from 16 residues. Germline values: CDR1 LGHNA, CDR2 YSLEER. J gave up 6 bases and V 0 bases, and 4 bases lay outside the gene matches. CDR3 DNA sequence: TGCGCCAGCAGCCAAGATCGTAGCGGGAGGGGCAATGAGCAGTTCTTC. Residues: CASSQDRSGRGNEQFF.

The chain carries TRBV15 and TRBJ2-1, with 10 nucleotides matching TRBD2. Germline loops: CDR1 LNHNV, CDR2 YYDKDF (reference sequence). Unmatched junction bases numbered 5, after V lost 8 bases and J lost 7 bases. The CDR3 is made up of 13 amino acids. The CDR3 region is CATVEREGNEQFF. The CDR3 DNA reads as TGTGCCACCGTCGAGCGGGAGGGTAATGAGCAGTTCTTC.

This clonotype was picked up a small number of times. This chain connects TRBV11-2 to TRBJ2-6; 9 bases agree with TRBD1. The CDR3 runs to 18 residues. V was pared by 4 bases and J by 3 bases, with 10 bases of the junction left unmatched. Germline lookup yields CDR1 SGHAT and CDR2 FQNNGV. The CDR3 DNA is TGTGCCAGCAGCTCGAGTCCGGGACAGGGTTATGGGGCCAACGTCCTGACTTTC. Translation: CASSSSPGQGYGANVLTF.

This clonotype was seen only a few times. The genes are TRBV7-2 and TRBJ2-2; D unclear. This CDR3 is built from 14 residues. Per the germline V gene, CDR1 is SGHTA and CDR2 is FQGNSA. V lost 4 bases to trimming and J lost 6 bases, with 12 bases between them. Here the CDR3 reads CASSSSRGAGELFF. Written as DNA, the CDR3 is TGTGCCAGCAGCTCGAGTCGTGGGGCCGGGGAGCTGTTTTTT.

The chain employs TRBV7-3 and TRBJ2-1; 10 bases map to TRBD1. CDR3 length equals 15 residues. CDR1 SGHTA and CDR2 FQGTGA come from the germline V gene. Losses at the gene ends were 4 bases for V and 5 bases for J; bases not matched to a gene: 5. CDR3 DNA sequence: TGTGCCAGCAGCTCGGACAGGGGGGGGCACAATGAGCAGTTCTTC. Translating it yields CASSSDRGGHNEQFF.

This chain connects TRBV28 to TRBJ1-1, with D uncertain. Germline CDR1 MDHEN, CDR2 SYDVKM. The CDR3 extends over 15 amino acids. V was trimmed by 5 bases and J by 0 bases, leaving 13 bases between them. The DNA for the CDR3 is TGTGCCAGCAGTCTCTTACAGCTCATGAACACTGAAGCTTTCTTT. As protein: CASSLLQLMNTEAFF.

The J gene is TRBJ2-4, the V gene TRBV6-6; TRBD1 or TRBD2 may be the D gene (7 bases each). This CDR3 has 16 residues. Germline V gene data show CDR1 as MNHNY and CDR2 as SVGAGI (reference sequence). Trimming left V 2 bases short and J 0 bases short, with 11 bases between. Here the CDR3 reads CASSYARGGAKNIQYF. The CDR3 coding sequence is TGTGCCAGCAGTTACGCCAGGGGGGGAGCCAAAAACATTCAGTACTTC.

Only a few counts were recorded for this clonotype. Germline is not matched at one junction end, which may reflect a read error. This chain uses TRBV7-2 with TRBJ1-1; 11 nucleotides line up with TRBD1. Germline CDR1 SGHTA, CDR2 FQGNSA. The CDR3 covers 16 residues. This chain's CDR3 is CASSVAPGTGGTEAFF. The CDR3 nucleotides are TGTGCCAGCAGCGTAGCACCCGGGACAGGGGGCACTGAAGCTTTCTTT.

This clonotype has a handful of counts. The V call is TRBV9, the J call TRBJ2-5; D might be TRBD1 or TRBD2, each matching 5 bases. The V and J ends lost 2 bases and 2 bases respectively, with 13 bases between them. The V gene's germline CDR1 is SGDLS and CDR2 YYNGEE. The CDR3 loop spans 15 amino acids. This CDR3 reads CASSVSPGPQETQYF. CDR3 nucleotides: TGTGCCAGCAGCGTGAGCCCGGGACCACAAGAGACCCAGTACTTC.

This clonotype was observed a handful of times. The genes are TRBV15 and TRBJ1-2; tentative D call: TRBD1 (6 bases). V was clipped by 2 bases and J by 3 bases, with 16 bases between them. CDR3 length: 16 residues. The V gene's germline CDR1 is LNHNV and CDR2 YYDKDF (reference sequence). CDR3 nucleotide sequence: TGTGCCACCAGCAGAACGGAACTGGACAGCGACTATGGCTACACCTTC. Protein sequence: CATSRTELDSDYGYTF.

The rearrangement joins TRBV5-1 to TRBJ2-5; no clear D. The CDR3 spans 14 residues. The V gene's germline CDR1 is SGHRS and CDR2 YFSETQ. V shed 3 bases and J shed 3 bases, with 12 bases lying between them. CDR3 loop: CASSSGGQEETQYF. The CDR3 nucleotides read TGCGCCAGCAGCTCTGGCGGTCAGGAAGAGACCCAGTACTTC.

This clonotype has more than one count but fewer than ten. DNA of the CDR3: TGTGCCAGCTCACCAAGCGGCAGAAGCTCCTACGAGCAGTACTTC. This codes for CASSPSGRSSYEQYF. The chain employs TRBV18 and TRBJ2-7, with D perhaps TRBD2 (5 bases). The CDR3 sequence is 15 residues long. V lost 2 bases and J 0 bases, leaving 11 bases between the germline ends. CDR1 KGHSH and CDR2 LQKENI come from the germline V gene.

The chain recombines TRBV20-1 with TRBJ1-1; D might be TRBD1 (6 bases). This CDR3 is 13 amino acids long. Germline V CDR1 and CDR2: DFQATT, SNEGSKA (reference sequence). Trimming stripped 4 bases from V and 6 bases from J, with 15 bases between. The CDR3: CSAIKQGYPEAFF. The DNA for the CDR3 is TGCAGTGCTATCAAACAGGGATATCCTGAAGCTTTCTTT.

This clonotype was detected only a few times. One end of the junction does not line up with germline, which may come from a read error. The V gene is TRBV5-5, the J gene TRBJ2-1, with 8 bases that match TRBD2. CDR1 and CDR2 (germline): SGHKS, YYEKEE (reference sequence). The CDR3 runs 16 residues. CDR3 region: CASTPDSGGAYYEQFF. CDR3 nucleotide sequence: TGTGCCAGCACACCAGATTCGGGGGGGGCCTACTATGAGCAGTTCTTC.

V is TRBV3-1 and J is TRBJ1-2, with 11 bases that match TRBD1. CDR3 size: 14 residues. V lost 2 bases and J lost 7; bases outside the gene matches: 3. In germline, CDR1 is LGHDT, CDR2 YNNKEL (reference sequence). The CDR3 protein is CASSQTGTGGGYTF. The CDR3 DNA reads TGTGCCAGCAGCCAAACCGGGACAGGGGGTGGCTACACCTTC.

The chain couples TRBV24-1 to TRBJ2-7; 9 bases line up with TRBD1. Germline CDR1 reads KGHDR; CDR2 reads SFDVKD. J was trimmed by 3 bases and V by 7 bases; bases with no gene match: 6. This CDR3 comprises 14 residues. CDR3 DNA sequence: TGTGCCACCAGCTCCGGGACAGGGTACTACGAGCAGTACTTC. It codes for CATSSGTGYYEQYF.

This clonotype has more than one count but fewer than ten. The rearrangement uses TRBV6-5 and TRBJ1-1; possibly TRBD1 for D (6 bases). CDR3 size: 13 residues. Trimming removed 6 bases at V and 3 bases at J, with 11 bases between. Germline V lookup: CDR1 MNHEY, CDR2 SVGAGI. This CDR3 is CASSSTGYTEAFF. The DNA of the CDR3 is TGTGCCAGCAGCTCCACAGGGTACACTGAAGCTTTCTTT.

This clonotype was counted at least ten times. CDR3 protein: CASRAADTQYF. In nucleotides, the CDR3 is TGCGCCAGCCGAGCAGCGGATACGCAGTATTTT. V and J are TRBV5-1 and TRBJ2-3; D remains unclear. Germline values: CDR1 SGHRS, CDR2 YFSETQ. CDR3 length: 11 residues. V lost 7 bases and J 6 bases, leaving 9 bases between the germline ends.

Only a few counts were recorded for this clonotype. The chain has TRBV9 and TRBJ1-3, with 8 bases identical to TRBD1. Germline-derived CDR1 and CDR2 are SGDLS and YYNGEE. V shed 0 bases and J 2 bases; nucleotides not matched to a gene: 7. The CDR3 consists of 17 residues. The CDR3 spells CASSVAQGTGPGNTIYF. In nucleotides, the CDR3 is TGTGCCAGCAGCGTAGCACAGGGGACAGGCCCTGGAAACACCATATATTTT. Based on the CDR3 plus reference TRBV9 and TRBJ1-3, the full variable domain is DSGVTQTPKHLITATGQRVTLRCSPRSGDLSVYWYQQSLDQGLQFLIQYYNGEERAKGNILERFSAQQFPDLHSELNLSSLELGDSALYFCASSVAQGTGPGNTIYFGEGSWLTVV.

The CDR3 bases are TGTGCCAGCAGCTTAGGTAGCGGGACCGGGGATACGCAGTATTTT. This translates into CASSLGSGTGDTQYF. The chain uses TRBV7-7 and TRBJ2-3, with 8 bases identical to TRBD2. The CDR3 has 15 amino acids. The V gene end was trimmed by 1 base and the J gene end by 6 bases; junction bases not matched to a gene: 6. Germline values: CDR1 SSHAT, CDR2 FNYEAQ (reference sequence). Full variable domain (rest looked up from reference TRBV7-7 and TRBJ2-3): GAGVSQSPRYKVTKRGQDVTLRCDPISSHATLYWYQQALGQGPEFLTYFNYEAQPDKSGLPSDRFSAERPEGSISTLTIQRTEQRDSAMYRCASSLGSGTGDTQYFGPGTRLTVL.

The V and J genes are TRBV12-3 or TRBV12-4 and TRBJ2-7; 7 bases line up with TRBD2. J lost 4 bases, V lost 6 bases, and 9 bases had no gene match. CDR3 length: 14 residues. The CDR3 nucleotides read TGTGCCAGCAGATCCAGCGGGATGGAATACGAGCAGTACTTC. It is translated as CASRSSGMEYEQYF.